The clone carrying this T cell receptor beta chain was seen only a few times. Its target is not known. This specimen belongs to a study of cytomegalovirus exposure and HLA in healthy donors. Study results and limitations: Reports credit the classifier with highly specific, highly sensitive diagnosis of cytomegalovirus status.

There are 14 residues in the CDR3. J was trimmed by 3 bases and V by 3 bases; bases with no gene match: 2. Per germline, CDR1 KGHSH and CDR2 LQKENI. From the 120-subject validation cohort, which was separate from the roughly 710-subject first cohort, the donors were drawn. Profiled with immunoSEQ multiplex PCR; TCRdb holds only in-frame clones, not every one. The table shows 150,000 to 200,000 clones, with roughly 83% occurring only once. The sample taken for sequencing was PBMCs. This receptor was identified in a woman between 18 and 30 years old in good health and CMV-seronegative. The chain is built from TRBV18 and TRBJ1-5, with TRBD1 matching 7 bases. Here the CDR3 reads CASSPDRNNQPQHF. The CDR3 DNA follows: TGTGCCAGCTCACCGGACAGGAACAATCAGCCCCAGCATTTT.